This entry lists 3 T cell receptor beta chains sequenced from one sample in a study of T cell repertoires in cytomegalovirus infection. TCRdb re-analysed the reads in MiXCR, keeping a single row per CDR3 protein. The top ten clones hold 8.5% to 10% of a sample with 400,000 or so distinct CDR3 sequences, roughly 18% of them seen once. Material for sequencing was PBMCs. Every receptor here comes from a human donor in good health (CMV status not recorded). Some clones in this sample may be carry-over from other donors' samples.

This clonotype was counted at least ten times. The chain has TRBV7-2 and TRBJ2-1; 7 bases are a match to TRBD2. The CDR3 loop spans 16 amino acids. The V segment lost 4 bases and the J segment 1 base; nucleotides outside the gene matches: 7. The germline V gene encodes CDR1 SGHTA and CDR2 FQGNSA. As DNA, the CDR3 is TGTGCCAGCAGCTCCCGAAGCGGGGAATCCTACAATGAGCAGTTCTTC. Its protein product is CASSSRSGESYNEQFF.

This clonotype occurred many times. The V call is TRBV6-2 or TRBV6-3, the J call TRBJ2-7; TRBD1 matches 9 bases. With 6 bases clipped from V and 1 base from J, the junction kept 10 bases outside the gene matches. The CDR3 spans 16 residues. The V gene's germline CDR1 is MNHEY and CDR2 SVGEGT. Written as DNA, the CDR3 is TGTGCCAGCAGCCATCTTGCCGGGACAGGGTCCTACGAGCAGTACTTC. Its protein is CASSHLAGTGSYEQYF.

The chain uses TRBV2 and TRBJ2-7, with 7 bases aligning to TRBD2. V shed 8 bases, J shed 3 bases, and the junction held 25 bases outside the gene matches. The CDR3 is made up of 19 amino acids. The germline gives CDR1 SNHLY, CDR2 FYNNEI. In nucleotides, the CDR3 is TGTGCCAGCCGCGGCTCCTTTCCAAGGGACCAGGGACTACTCTACGAGCAGTACTTC. Amino acids: CASRGSFPRDQGLLYEQYF.